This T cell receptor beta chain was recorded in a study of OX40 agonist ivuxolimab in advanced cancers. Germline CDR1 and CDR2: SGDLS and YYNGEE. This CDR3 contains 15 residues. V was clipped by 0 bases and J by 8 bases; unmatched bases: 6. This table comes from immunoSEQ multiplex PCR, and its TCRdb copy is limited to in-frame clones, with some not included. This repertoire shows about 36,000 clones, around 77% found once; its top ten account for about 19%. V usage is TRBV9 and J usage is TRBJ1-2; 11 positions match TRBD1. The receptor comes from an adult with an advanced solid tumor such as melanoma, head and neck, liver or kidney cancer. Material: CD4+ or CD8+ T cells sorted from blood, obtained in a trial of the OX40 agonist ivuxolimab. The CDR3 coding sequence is TGTGCCAGCAGCGTAGGTTGGACAGGGGGCTTCGGCTACACCTTC. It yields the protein CASSVGWTGGFGYTF.